The text below deals with one T cell receptor (beta chain). Its matching antigen is unknown. This sample was included in a study of CD8 T cells in Susac syndrome. Points from the study as a whole: The authors acknowledged that the study's TCR sequencing and HLA analysis involved relatively few individuals.

The RNA input was 0.5 to 1 ug, and it was reverse transcribed with random hexamers. MiXCR was run by TCRdb on the immunoSEQ multiplex PCR reads, yielding one entry per CDR3 protein. The repertoire has about 150,000 distinct CDR3 sequences, roughly 94% of them found once; the top ten carry 0.2% to 0.25%. This CDR3 spans 13 amino acids. The germline CDR1 and CDR2 sequences are DFQATT and SNEGSKA (reference sequence). The V end was cut by 1 base, the J end by 3 bases, with 10 bases between. TCR beta from blood CD8+ and CD4+ T cells was sequenced. Sequencing was carried out using CD8+ T cells from PBMCs. The chain couples TRBV20-1 to TRBJ2-7, with unresolved D. The receptor was isolated from a human donor with multiple sclerosis. CDR3 loop: CSARGGGFYEQYF. The CDR3 coding sequence is TGCAGTGCTAGAGGTGGCGGCTTCTACGAGCAGTACTTC.